This T cell receptor beta chain was identified in a study of OX40 agonist ivuxolimab in advanced cancers. The method was immunoSEQ multiplex PCR; TCRdb's version includes in-frame clones alone and lacks a portion of them. The top ten hold around 1.5% of the sample, which has nearly 90,000 clones, 85% to 90% seen once. The germline gives CDR1 SEHNR, CDR2 FQNEAQ (reference sequence). The length of the CDR3 is 13 residues. Trimming stripped 5 bases from V and 8 bases from J, with 12 bases between. This clone appeared once. Autoimmune disease history or systemic immunosuppression was exclusionary. The starting material was CD4+ or CD8+ T cells sorted from blood, obtained in a trial of the OX40 agonist ivuxolimab. The chain carries TRBV7-9 and TRBJ2-2; D remains unclear. This clonotype originated in an adult with an advanced solid tumor such as melanoma, head and neck, liver or kidney cancer. The CDR3 DNA follows: TGTGCCAGCAGCCGATTTCAGGAAGGGGAGCTGTTTTTT. Translation gives CASSRFQEGELFF. Variable domain in full (rest from reference TRBV7-9 and TRBJ2-2): DTGVSQNPRHKITKRGQNVTFRCDPISEHNRLYWYRQTLGQGPEFLTYFQNEAQLEKSRLLSDRFSAERPKGSFSTLEIQRTEQGDSAMYLCASSRFQEGELFFGEGSRLTVL.